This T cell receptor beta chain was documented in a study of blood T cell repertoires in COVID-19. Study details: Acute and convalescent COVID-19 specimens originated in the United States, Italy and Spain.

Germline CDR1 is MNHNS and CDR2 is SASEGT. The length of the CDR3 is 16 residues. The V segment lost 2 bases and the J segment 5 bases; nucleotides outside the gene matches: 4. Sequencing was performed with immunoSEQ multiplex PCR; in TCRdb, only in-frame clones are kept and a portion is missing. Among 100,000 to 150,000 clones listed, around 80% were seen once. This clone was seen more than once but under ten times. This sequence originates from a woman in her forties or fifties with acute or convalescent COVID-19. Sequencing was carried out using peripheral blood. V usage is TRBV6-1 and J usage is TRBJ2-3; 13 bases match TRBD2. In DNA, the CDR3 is TGTGCCAGCAGTGAAAGGGGACTAGCGGGACGAGATACGCAGTATTTT. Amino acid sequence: CASSERGLAGRDTQYF.